The clone carrying this T cell receptor beta chain appeared a few times. The antigen is undetermined. This entry belongs to a study of cytomegalovirus exposure and HLA in healthy donors. Overall study findings and caveats: Common viral pathogens were later found to be apparently linked to several of the most significant clusters. TCR beta chains numbering roughly 150 were designated cytomegalovirus-associated.

The germline gives CDR1 SGDLS, CDR2 YYNGEE. V trimming: 4 bases; J trimming: 2 bases; junction bases outside the gene matches: 7. This CDR3 is built from 15 residues. It was with 60 Vbeta and 13 Jbeta primers that the PCR ran. Generated by immunoSEQ multiplex PCR, the TCRdb table keeps only in-frame clones and is missing some. The repertoire has 77,000 or so clones, roughly 82% of them found once; the top ten carry 15% to 20%. The TCR was taken from a man aged 70 or older in good health and CMV-seropositive. This rearrangement joins TRBV9 to TRBJ2-7; 9 bases match TRBD2. The sequencing input was PBMCs. This CDR3 reads CASSPQPSGTYEQYF. In nucleotides, the CDR3 is TGTGCCAGCAGCCCCCAGCCTAGCGGGACCTACGAGCAGTACTTC.